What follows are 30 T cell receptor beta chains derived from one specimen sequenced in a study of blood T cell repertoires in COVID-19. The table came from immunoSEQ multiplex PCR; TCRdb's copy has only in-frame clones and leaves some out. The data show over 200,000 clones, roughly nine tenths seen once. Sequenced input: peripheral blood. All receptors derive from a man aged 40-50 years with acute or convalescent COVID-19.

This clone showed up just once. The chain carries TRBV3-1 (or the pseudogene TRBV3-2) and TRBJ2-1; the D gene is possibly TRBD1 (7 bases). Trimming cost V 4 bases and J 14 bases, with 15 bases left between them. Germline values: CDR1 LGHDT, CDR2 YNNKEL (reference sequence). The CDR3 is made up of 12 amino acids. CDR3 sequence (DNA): TGTGCCAGCAGCCGGGGGGACAGAGGAGAGTTCTTC. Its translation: CASSRGDRGEFF.

The CDR3 protein is CASSLVQGRGYEQYF. The CDR3 coding sequence is TGTGCCAGCAGCTTAGTACAGGGCAGGGGCTACGAGCAGTACTTC. The chain has TRBV7-9 and TRBJ2-7, with D perhaps matching TRBD1 (6 bases). Germline V gene lookup returns CDR1 SEHNR and CDR2 FQNEAQ (reference sequence). CDR3 length: 15 amino acids. Deletions cut 1 base from V and 3 bases from J, with 13 bases between. The whole variable domain, remainder taken from reference TRBV7-9 and TRBJ2-7, is DTGVSQNPRHKITKRGQNVTFRCDPISEHNRLYWYRQTLGQGPEFLTYFQNEAQLEKSRLLSDRFSAERPKGSFSTLEIQRTEQGDSAMYLCASSLVQGRGYEQYFGPGTRLTVT.

The chain's CDR3 is CASSVGQSTYEQYF. In DNA form, the CDR3 reads TGTGCCAGCAGCGTAGGACAGAGTACCTACGAGCAGTACTTC. The chain links TRBV9 to TRBJ2-7, with TRBD1 as a possible D gene (5 bases). V lost 0 bases and J lost 2, with 9 bases in between. CDR1 SGDLS and CDR2 YYNGEE come from the germline V gene. The length of the CDR3 is 14 residues.

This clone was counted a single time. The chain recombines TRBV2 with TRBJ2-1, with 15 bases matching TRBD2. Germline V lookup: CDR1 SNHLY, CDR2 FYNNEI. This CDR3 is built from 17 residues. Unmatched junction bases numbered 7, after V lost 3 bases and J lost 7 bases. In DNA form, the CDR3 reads TGTGCCAGCAGTGACTACCGGACTAGCGGGAGGGAGAATGAGCAGTTCTTC. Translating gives CASSDYRTSGRENEQFF.

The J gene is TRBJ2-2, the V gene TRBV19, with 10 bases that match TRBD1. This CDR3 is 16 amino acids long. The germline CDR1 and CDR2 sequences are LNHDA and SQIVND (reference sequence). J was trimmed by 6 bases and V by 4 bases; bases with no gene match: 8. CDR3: CASSNQPGTGAGELFF. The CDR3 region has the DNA TGTGCCAGTAGTAACCAACCCGGGACAGGGGCCGGGGAGCTGTTTTTT.

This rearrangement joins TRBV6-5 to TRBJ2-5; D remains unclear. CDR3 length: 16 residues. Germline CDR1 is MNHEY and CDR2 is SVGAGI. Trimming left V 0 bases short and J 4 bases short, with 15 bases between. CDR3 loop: CASSYSRVVAGETQYF. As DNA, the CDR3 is TGTGCCAGCAGTTACTCGAGAGTGGTAGCCGGAGAGACCCAGTACTTC.

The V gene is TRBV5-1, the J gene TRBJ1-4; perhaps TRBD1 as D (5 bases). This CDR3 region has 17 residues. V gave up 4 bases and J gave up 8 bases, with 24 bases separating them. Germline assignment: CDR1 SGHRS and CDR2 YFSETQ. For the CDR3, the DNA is TGCGCCAGCAGCCTGGGTTTGGGACCGCCAAGCGGGGAAAAACTGTTTTTT. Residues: CASSLGLGPPSGEKLFF.

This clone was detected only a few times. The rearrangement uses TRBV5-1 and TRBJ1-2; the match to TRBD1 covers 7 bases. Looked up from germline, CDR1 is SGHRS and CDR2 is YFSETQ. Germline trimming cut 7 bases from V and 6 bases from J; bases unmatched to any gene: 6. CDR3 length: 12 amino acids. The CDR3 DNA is TGCGCCAGCTCCCGGGACAGAGATGGCTACACCTTC. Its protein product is CASSRDRDGYTF.

CDR3 amino acids: CASSTSQAFYEKLFF. For the CDR3, the DNA is TGTGCCAGCAGCACATCACAGGCCTTCTATGAAAAACTGTTTTTT. The chain is built from TRBV7-2 and TRBJ1-4; the D gene is possibly TRBD1 (5 bases). This CDR3 is built from 15 residues. Germline V CDR1 and CDR2: SGHTA, FQGNSA. V dropped 5 bases and J dropped 6 bases, with 16 bases sitting between them.

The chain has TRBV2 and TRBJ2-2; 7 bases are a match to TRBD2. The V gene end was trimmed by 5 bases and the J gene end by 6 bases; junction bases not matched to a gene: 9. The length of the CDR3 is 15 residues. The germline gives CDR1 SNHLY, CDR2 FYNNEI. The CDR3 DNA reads TGTGCCAGCAGTTCCCTAAGAAGCGGGGCCGGGGAGCTGTTTTTT. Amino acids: CASSSLRSGAGELFF.

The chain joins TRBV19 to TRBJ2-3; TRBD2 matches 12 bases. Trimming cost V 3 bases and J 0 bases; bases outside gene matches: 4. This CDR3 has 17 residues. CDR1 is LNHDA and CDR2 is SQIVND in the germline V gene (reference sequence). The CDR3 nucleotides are TGTGCCAGTAGTATCTTGCTAGCGGGGGGGAGCACAGATACGCAGTATTTT. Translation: CASSILLAGGSTDTQYF.

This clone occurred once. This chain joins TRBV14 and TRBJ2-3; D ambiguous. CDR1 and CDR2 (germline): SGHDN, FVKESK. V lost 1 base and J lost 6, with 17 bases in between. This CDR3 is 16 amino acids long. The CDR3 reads CASSQGRSYSGDTQYF. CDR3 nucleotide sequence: TGTGCCAGCAGCCAAGGGCGGTCGTACTCCGGCGATACGCAGTATTTT.

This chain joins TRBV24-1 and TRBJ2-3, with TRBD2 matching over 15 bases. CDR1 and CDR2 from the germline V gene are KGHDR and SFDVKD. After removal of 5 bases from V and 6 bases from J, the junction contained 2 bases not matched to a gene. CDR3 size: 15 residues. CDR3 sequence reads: CATSVGTSGRDTQYF. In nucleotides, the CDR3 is TGTGCCACCAGTGTTGGGACTAGCGGGAGGGATACGCAGTATTTT.

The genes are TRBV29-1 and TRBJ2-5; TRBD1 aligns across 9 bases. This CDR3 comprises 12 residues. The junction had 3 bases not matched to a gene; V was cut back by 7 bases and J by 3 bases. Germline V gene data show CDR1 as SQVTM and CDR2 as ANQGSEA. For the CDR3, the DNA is TGCAGCGCCCGACAGGGGGAAGAGACCCAGTACTTC. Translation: CSARQGEETQYF.

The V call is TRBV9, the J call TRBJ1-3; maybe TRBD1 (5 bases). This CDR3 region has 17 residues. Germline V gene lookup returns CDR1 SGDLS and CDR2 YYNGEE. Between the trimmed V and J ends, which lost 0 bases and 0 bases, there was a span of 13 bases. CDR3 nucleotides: TGTGCCAGCAGCGTAGCTTCGACAGATTTCTCTGGAAACACCATATATTTT. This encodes CASSVASTDFSGNTIYF.

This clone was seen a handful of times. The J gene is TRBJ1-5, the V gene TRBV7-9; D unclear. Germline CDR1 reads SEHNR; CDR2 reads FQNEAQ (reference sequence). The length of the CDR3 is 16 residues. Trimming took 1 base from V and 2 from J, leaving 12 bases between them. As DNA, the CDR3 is TGTGCCAGCAGCTTAGGTCTGGACTCGGGCAATCAGCCCCAGCATTTT. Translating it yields CASSLGLDSGNQPQHF.

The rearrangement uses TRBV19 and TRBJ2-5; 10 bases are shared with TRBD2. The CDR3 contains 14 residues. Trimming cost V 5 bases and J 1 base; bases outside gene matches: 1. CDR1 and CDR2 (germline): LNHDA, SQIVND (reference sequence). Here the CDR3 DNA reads TGTGCCAGTAGTCGACTAGCGGGCCAAGAGACCCAGTACTTC. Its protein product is CASSRLAGQETQYF.

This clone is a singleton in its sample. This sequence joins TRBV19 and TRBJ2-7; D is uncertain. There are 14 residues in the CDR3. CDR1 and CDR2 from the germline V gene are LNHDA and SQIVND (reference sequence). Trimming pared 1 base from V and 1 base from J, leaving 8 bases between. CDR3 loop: CASSIAADSYEQYF. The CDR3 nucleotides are TGTGCCAGTAGTATAGCGGCGGATTCCTACGAGCAGTACTTC.

The CDR3 loop reads CASSLDGVANYGYTF. CDR3 nucleotides: TGTGCCAGCAGCTTAGACGGGGTCGCTAACTATGGCTACACCTTC. This chain links TRBV7-8 with TRBJ1-2; D is ambiguous. In germline, CDR1 is SGHVS, CDR2 FQNEAQ. CDR3 size: 15 residues. V was pared by 1 base and J by 0 bases, with 9 bases between.

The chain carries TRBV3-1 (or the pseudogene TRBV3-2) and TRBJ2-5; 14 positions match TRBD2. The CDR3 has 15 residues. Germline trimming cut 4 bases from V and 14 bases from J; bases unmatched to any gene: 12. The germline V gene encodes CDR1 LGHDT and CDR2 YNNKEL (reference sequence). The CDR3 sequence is CASSLRTSGGPPAYF. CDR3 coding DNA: TGTGCCAGCAGCCTCCGGACTAGCGGGGGGCCCCCGGCATACTTC.

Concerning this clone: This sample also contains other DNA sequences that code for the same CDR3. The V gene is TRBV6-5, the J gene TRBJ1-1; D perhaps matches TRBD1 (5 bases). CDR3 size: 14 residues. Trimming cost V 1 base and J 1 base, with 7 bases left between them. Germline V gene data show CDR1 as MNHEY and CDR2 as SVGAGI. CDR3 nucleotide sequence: TGTGCCAGCAGTTACTTAAGGGGGAACACTGAAGCTTTCTTT. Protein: CASSYLRGNTEAFF.

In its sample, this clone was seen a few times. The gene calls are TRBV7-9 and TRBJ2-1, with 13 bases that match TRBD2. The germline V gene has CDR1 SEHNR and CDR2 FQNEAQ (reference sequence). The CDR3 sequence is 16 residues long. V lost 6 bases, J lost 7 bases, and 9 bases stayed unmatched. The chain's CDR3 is CASSRTSGSATNEQFF. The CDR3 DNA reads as TGTGCCAGCAGTCGGACTAGCGGGAGCGCCACGAATGAGCAGTTCTTC.

CDR3 region: CSADRQGAGETQYF. DNA of the CDR3: TGCAGCGCGGATAGACAGGGGGCCGGAGAGACCCAGTACTTC. This chain uses TRBV29-1 with TRBJ2-5; 10 bases map to TRBD1. The trim removed 7 bases at V and 4 bases at J, leaving 9 bases unmatched. From germline, CDR1 is SQVTM and CDR2 ANQGSEA. This CDR3 spans 14 amino acids.

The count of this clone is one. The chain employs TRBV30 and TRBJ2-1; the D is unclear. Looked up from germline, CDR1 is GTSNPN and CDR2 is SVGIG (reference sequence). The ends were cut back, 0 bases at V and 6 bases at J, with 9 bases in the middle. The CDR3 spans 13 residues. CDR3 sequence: CAWSVRIGNEQFF. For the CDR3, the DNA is TGTGCCTGGAGTGTGAGAATTGGCAATGAGCAGTTCTTC.

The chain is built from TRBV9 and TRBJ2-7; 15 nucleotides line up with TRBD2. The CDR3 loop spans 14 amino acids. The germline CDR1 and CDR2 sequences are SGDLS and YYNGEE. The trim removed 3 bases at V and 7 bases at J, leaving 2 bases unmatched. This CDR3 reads CASSEGLAGGEQYF. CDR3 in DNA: TGTGCCAGCAGCGAGGGACTAGCGGGAGGTGAGCAGTACTTC.

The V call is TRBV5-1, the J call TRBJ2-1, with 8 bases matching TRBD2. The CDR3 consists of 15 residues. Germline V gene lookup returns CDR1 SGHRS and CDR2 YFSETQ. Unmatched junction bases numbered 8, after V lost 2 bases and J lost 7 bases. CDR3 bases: TGCGCCAGCAGCTTCCGCCGGGAGGGAAAAAATGAGCAGTTCTTC. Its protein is CASSFRREGKNEQFF. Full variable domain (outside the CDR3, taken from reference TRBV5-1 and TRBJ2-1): KAGVTQTPRYLIKTRGQQVTLSCSPISGHRSVSWYQQTPGQGLQFLFEYFSETQRNKGNFPGRFSGRQFSNSRSEMNVSTLELGDSALYLCASSFRREGKNEQFFGPGTRLTVL.

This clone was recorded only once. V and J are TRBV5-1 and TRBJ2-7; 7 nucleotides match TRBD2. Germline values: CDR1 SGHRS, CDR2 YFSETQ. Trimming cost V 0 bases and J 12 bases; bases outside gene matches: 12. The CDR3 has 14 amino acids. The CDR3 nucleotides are TGCGCCAGCAGCTTGGGTGGGCTAGCGGCCCCGAGGTACTTC. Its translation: CASSLGGLAAPRYF.

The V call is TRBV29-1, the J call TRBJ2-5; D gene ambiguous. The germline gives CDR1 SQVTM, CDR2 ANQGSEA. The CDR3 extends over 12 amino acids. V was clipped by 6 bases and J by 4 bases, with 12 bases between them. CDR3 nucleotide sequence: TGCAGCGTAAGTCTTGAGGTAGAGACCCAGTACTTC. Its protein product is CSVSLEVETQYF.

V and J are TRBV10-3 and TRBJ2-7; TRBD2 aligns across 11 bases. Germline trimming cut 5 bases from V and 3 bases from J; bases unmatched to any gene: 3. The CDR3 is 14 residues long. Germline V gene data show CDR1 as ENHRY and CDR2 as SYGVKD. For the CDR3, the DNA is TGTGCCATCAGTCTAGCGGGAGGCCACTACGAGCAGTACTTC. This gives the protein CAISLAGGHYEQYF.

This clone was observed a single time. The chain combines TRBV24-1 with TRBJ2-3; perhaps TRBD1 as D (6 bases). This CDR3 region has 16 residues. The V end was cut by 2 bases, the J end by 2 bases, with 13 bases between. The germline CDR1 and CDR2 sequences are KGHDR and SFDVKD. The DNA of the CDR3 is TGTGCCACCAGTGATTCTGGGGGCGATAACACAGATACGCAGTATTTT. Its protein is CATSDSGGDNTDTQYF.